A single sample gave rise to the 25 T cell receptor beta chains below, sequenced in a study of T-cell memory formation after mild COVID-19. One entry per CDR3 protein, called by TCRdb with MiXCR from the 5' RACE reads. Altogether about 440,000 distinct CDR3 sequences are present, about 19% being singletons, with the ten largest covering 8.4%. The sequenced sample was PBMCs or a T cell subset sorted from them (not recorded which). The receptors derive from an adult woman who had mild COVID-19 (a few samples of this study predate the infection). Cell type and time point are not known.

This clonotype was seen ten or more times. J is TRBJ2-4 and V is TRBV4-3; D remains unclear. Germline V gives CDR1 LGHNA, CDR2 YSLEER. V lost 0 bases and J 1 base, leaving 10 bases between the germline ends. CDR3 length equals 16 residues. DNA of the CDR3: TGCGCCAGCAGCCAAGATTTGGGTCTTGCCAAAAACATTCAGTACTTC. Its protein is CASSQDLGLAKNIQYF.

The V gene is TRBV7-9, the J gene TRBJ1-1; 7 bases are a match to TRBD1. This CDR3 has 14 amino acids. The V gene's germline CDR1 is SEHNR and CDR2 FQNEAQ (reference sequence). The ends lost 6 bases at V and 6 bases at J; junction bases unmatched: 10. CDR3 nucleotides: TGTGCCAGCAGTTCAGACAGGGACGGCCCTGAAGCTTTCTTT. Protein sequence: CASSSDRDGPEAFF.

This clonotype was seen more than once but under ten times. The CDR3 coding sequence is TGTGCTAGTGGTTCACAGATGGACAATGAGCAGTTCTTC. Protein sequence: CASGSQMDNEQFF. This chain joins TRBV12-5 and TRBJ2-1; no reliable D call. The CDR3 totals 13 residues. The V gene lost 4 bases and the J gene lost 5 bases, with 9 bases spanning the gap. Germline V gene lookup returns CDR1 LGHNT and CDR2 FRNRAP.

The chain carries TRBV3-1 and TRBJ2-1, with unresolved D. The CDR3 loop spans 13 amino acids. Per the germline V gene, CDR1 is LGHDT and CDR2 is YNNKEL (reference sequence). Trimming pared 0 bases from V and 8 bases from J, leaving 8 bases between. The CDR3 sequence is CASSQDIPDEQFF. DNA of the CDR3: TGTGCCAGCAGCCAAGATATCCCGGATGAGCAGTTCTTC.

The sample holds a few counts of this clonotype. The chain employs TRBV5-1 and TRBJ1-6; D unresolved. The length of the CDR3 is 13 residues. Trimming left V 0 bases short and J 9 bases short, with 7 bases between. CDR1 is SGHRS and CDR2 is YFSETQ in the germline V gene. CDR3 residues: CASSLGTGSPLHF. In DNA, the CDR3 is TGCGCCAGCAGCTTGGGAACCGGTTCACCCCTCCACTTT.

This chain links TRBV10-3 with TRBJ1-2; D uncertain. The CDR3 consists of 12 residues. Germline V CDR1 and CDR2: ENHRY, SYGVKD. Trimming left V 0 bases short and J 5 bases short, with 4 bases between. CDR3: CAISESGYGYTF. CDR3 coding DNA: TGTGCCATCAGTGAGTCTGGGTATGGCTACACCTTC.

The J gene is TRBJ2-7, the V gene TRBV7-2; D is unresolved. V lost 3 bases and J 1 base, leaving 10 bases between the germline ends. The CDR3 loop spans 14 amino acids. Germline CDR1 SGHTA, CDR2 FQGNSA. The CDR3 protein is CASSFFVGSYEQYF. The CDR3 DNA sequence: TGTGCCAGCAGCTTTTTCGTCGGGTCCTACGAGCAGTACTTC. The full variable domain, completed using reference TRBV7-2 and TRBJ2-7, is GAGVSQSPSNKVTEKGKDVELRCDPISGHTALYWYRQSLGQGLEFLIYFQGNSAPDKSGLPSDRFSAERTGGSVSTLTIQRTQQEDSAVYLCASSFFVGSYEQYFGPGTRLTVT.

V is TRBV11-2 and J is TRBJ2-7, with TRBD1 matching 7 bases. With 3 bases clipped from V and 3 bases from J, the junction kept 8 bases outside the gene matches. The germline CDR1 and CDR2 sequences are SGHAT and FQNNGV. This CDR3 comprises 15 residues. CDR3 in DNA: TGTGCCAGCAGCTTCGCCCGGGACAGCCGCTACGAGCAGTACTTC. Its translation: CASSFARDSRYEQYF.

This sequence joins TRBV14 and TRBJ2-7; D is undetermined. Germline V lookup: CDR1 SGHDN, CDR2 FVKESK. V lost 0 bases and J lost 3, with 9 bases in between. This CDR3 comprises 14 residues. The CDR3, as DNA: TGTGCCAGCAGCCAAGATCTCCAGATCTACGAGCAGTACTTC. This sequence encodes CASSQDLQIYEQYF.

V gene TRBV6-5 combines with J gene TRBJ2-6; the D is unclear. V lost 4 bases to trimming and J lost 0 bases, with 7 bases between them. Germline V gene sequence: CDR1 MNHEY, CDR2 SVGAGI. This CDR3 is built from 15 residues. The CDR3 sequence: CASSSWDSGANVLTF. CDR3 in DNA: TGTGCCAGCAGTTCCTGGGACTCTGGGGCCAACGTCCTGACTTTC.

This clonotype occurred a few times. The V and J genes are TRBV29-1 and TRBJ1-1, with 7 positions matching TRBD1. Germline trimming cut 7 bases from V and 1 base from J; bases unmatched to any gene: 6. The CDR3 runs to 13 residues. Germline V gene data show CDR1 as SQVTM and CDR2 as ANQGSEA. The CDR3 sequence: CSGGGTANTEAFF. CDR3 in DNA: TGCAGCGGGGGGGGGACAGCGAACACTGAAGCTTTCTTT.

Only a few counts were recorded for this clonotype. The J gene is TRBJ2-5, the V gene TRBV29-1; D is possibly TRBD1 (6 bases). This CDR3 region has 18 residues. With 4 bases removed from V and 0 bases from J, the gap between germline ends came to 24 bases. Germline lookup yields CDR1 SQVTM and CDR2 ANQGSEA. CDR3 in amino acids: CSVVYSRDTSLYQETQYF. CDR3 DNA sequence: TGCAGCGTTGTATATAGCCGGGACACTTCCCTGTACCAAGAGACCCAGTACTTC.

This clonotype was observed a few times. The V call is TRBV11-3, the J call TRBJ2-1, with TRBD2 as a possible D gene (5 bases). Germline CDR1 reads SGHNT; CDR2 reads YENEEA. The CDR3 is 15 residues long. V lost 5 bases to trimming and J lost 6 bases, with 17 bases between them. The CDR3 bases are TGTGCCAGCAGCCCCCGGACTCAGTTAATCAATGAGCAGTTCTTC. Translated, it gives CASSPRTQLINEQFF.

This clonotype was seen only a few times. The chain joins TRBV4-1 to TRBJ1-5, with no clear D. The CDR3 is made up of 15 amino acids. Germline V gives CDR1 MGHRA, CDR2 YSYEKL. The V gene lost 2 bases and the J gene lost 2 bases, with 10 bases spanning the gap. The CDR3 spells CASSQSRVGNQPQHF. The CDR3 nucleotides are TGCGCCAGCAGCCAATCAAGGGTGGGCAATCAGCCCCAGCATTTT.

The genes are TRBV5-1 and TRBJ2-3; 7 bases are shared with TRBD2. This CDR3 contains 14 residues. CDR1 and CDR2 from the germline V gene are SGHRS and YFSETQ. The ends lost 0 bases at V and 5 bases at J; junction bases unmatched: 3. The DNA for the CDR3 is TGCGCCAGCAGCTTGGAGGGAGGGATAGATACGCAGTATTTT. Protein: CASSLEGGIDTQYF.

This chain uses TRBV11-2 with TRBJ2-7; TRBD1 agrees at 9 bases. CDR3 length: 14 amino acids. The germline V gene encodes CDR1 SGHAT and CDR2 FQNNGV. The V segment lost 1 base and the J segment 6 bases; nucleotides outside the gene matches: 4. The CDR3 is CASSLVQGASEQYF. DNA for the CDR3: TGTGCCAGCAGCTTAGTACAGGGGGCGTCCGAGCAGTACTTC.

This clonotype was counted a few times. The CDR3 DNA reads TGTGCCAGCAGCTTAGGCGCCCCGAGCGGGCGGACTAACACAGATACGCAGTATTTT. Its translation: CASSLGAPSGRTNTDTQYF. V is TRBV7-9 and J is TRBJ2-3; D is possibly TRBD2 (6 bases). The V and J ends lost 1 base and 2 bases respectively, with 22 bases between them. The CDR3 covers 19 residues. In germline, CDR1 is SEHNR, CDR2 FQNEAQ (reference sequence).

This chain joins TRBV6-5 and TRBJ2-3; 12 positions match TRBD2. CDR1 and CDR2 from the germline V gene are MNHEY and SVGAGI. This CDR3 spans 15 amino acids. V dropped 0 bases and J dropped 7; count of bases not matched to a gene: 2. The CDR3 coding sequence is TGTGCCAGCAGTTACTCGGGACTAGCGGGTTATACGCAGTATTTT. Its translation is CASSYSGLAGYTQYF.

The V and J genes are TRBV20-1 and TRBJ1-1; no clear D gene. This CDR3 region has 12 residues. In germline, CDR1 is DFQATT, CDR2 SNEGSKA (reference sequence). Between the trimmed V and J ends, which lost 2 bases and 3 bases, there was a span of 7 bases. CDR3 sequence (DNA): TGCAGTGCTAGACGACAACACACTGAAGCTTTCTTT. As protein: CSARRQHTEAFF.

The chain uses TRBV6-5 and TRBJ1-1; D not certain. The CDR3 spans 15 residues. The germline V gene has CDR1 MNHEY and CDR2 SVGAGI. The V end was cut by 7 bases, the J end by 4 bases, with 19 bases between. For the CDR3, the DNA is TGTGCCAGCACCACTACGGAGCGGTTGGGCACTGAAGCTTTCTTT. This sequence encodes CASTTTERLGTEAFF.

This clonotype occurred a few times. The V and J genes are TRBV5-1 and TRBJ1-1; 8 positions agree with TRBD1. From germline, CDR1 is SGHRS and CDR2 YFSETQ. This CDR3 spans 17 amino acids. The V gene end was trimmed by 4 bases and the J gene end by 3 bases; junction bases not matched to a gene: 14. The CDR3 nucleotides are TGCGCCAGCAGCCGGAATAACGGACAGGGTCGAGACACTGAAGCTTTCTTT. It translates to CASSRNNGQGRDTEAFF. Full variable domain (missing parts from reference TRBV5-1 and TRBJ1-1): KAGVTQTPRYLIKTRGQQVTLSCSPISGHRSVSWYQQTPGQGLQFLFEYFSETQRNKGNFPGRFSGRQFSNSRSEMNVSTLELGDSALYLCASSRNNGQGRDTEAFFGQGTRLTVV.

J is TRBJ2-4 and V is TRBV4-3; no reliable D call. Trimming removed 1 base from V and 5 bases from J, with 3 bases in between. The CDR3 consists of 12 residues. Looked up from germline, CDR1 is LGHNA and CDR2 is YSLEER. The CDR3 DNA is TGCGCCAGCAGCCAAGTGGAAAACATTCAGTACTTC. This gives the protein CASSQVENIQYF.

This clonotype was counted between two and nine times. The chain carries TRBV6-2 or TRBV6-3 and TRBJ2-2, with a tentative D call TRBD2 (6 bases). Between the trimmed V and J ends, which lost 6 bases and 4 bases, there was a span of 15 bases. The CDR3 sequence is 15 residues long. Germline V CDR1 and CDR2: MNHEY, SVGEGT. CDR3 sequence: CASSSRLGGTGELFF. CDR3 DNA: TGTGCCAGCAGCTCAAGACTGGGGGGCACCGGGGAGCTGTTTTTT.

The chain joins TRBV6-5 to TRBJ2-2; TRBD2 might be the D (7 bases). Germline loops: CDR1 MNHEY, CDR2 SVGAGI. The length of the CDR3 is 14 residues. Between the trimmed V and J ends, which lost 8 bases and 4 bases, there was a span of 14 bases. CDR3 amino acids: CASGGGSITGELFF. DNA for the CDR3: TGTGCCAGCGGGGGCGGGAGTATCACCGGGGAGCTGTTTTTT.

This clonotype occurred a few times. The chain links TRBV6-1 to TRBJ2-3, with TRBD2 as a possible D gene (7 bases). V was pared by 8 bases and J by 5 bases, with 17 bases between. Per the germline V gene, CDR1 is MNHNS and CDR2 is SASEGT. This CDR3 has 14 residues. DNA for the CDR3: TGTGCCAGCTTCCTGGGGGGGCCAGGAGATACGCAGTATTTT. It translates to CASFLGGPGDTQYF.